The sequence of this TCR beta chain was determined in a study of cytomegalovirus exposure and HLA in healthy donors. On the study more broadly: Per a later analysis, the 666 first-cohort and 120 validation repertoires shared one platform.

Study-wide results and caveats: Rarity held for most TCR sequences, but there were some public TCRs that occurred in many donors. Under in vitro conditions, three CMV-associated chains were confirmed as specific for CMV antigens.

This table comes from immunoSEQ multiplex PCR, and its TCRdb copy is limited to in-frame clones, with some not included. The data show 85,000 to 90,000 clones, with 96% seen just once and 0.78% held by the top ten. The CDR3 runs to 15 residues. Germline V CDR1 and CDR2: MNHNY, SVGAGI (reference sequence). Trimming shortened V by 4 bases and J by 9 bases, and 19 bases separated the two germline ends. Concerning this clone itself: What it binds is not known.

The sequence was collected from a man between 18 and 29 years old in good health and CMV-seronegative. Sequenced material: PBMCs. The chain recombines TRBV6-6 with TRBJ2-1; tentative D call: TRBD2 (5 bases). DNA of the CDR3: TGTGCCAGCAGTTTAGGGAGAGGGAAGTCGAGTGAGCAGTTCTTC. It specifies CASSLGRGKSSEQFF.